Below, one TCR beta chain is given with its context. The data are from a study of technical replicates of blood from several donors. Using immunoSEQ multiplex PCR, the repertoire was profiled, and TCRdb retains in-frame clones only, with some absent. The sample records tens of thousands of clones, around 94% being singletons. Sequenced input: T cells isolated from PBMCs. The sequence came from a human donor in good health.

Here the CDR3 DNA reads TGTGCCAGCAGTCAGGACCACAGGGGGACCCAGTACTTC. Translated: CASSQDHRGTQYF. The chain has TRBV6-6 and TRBJ2-5; 7 bases align to TRBD1. Germline V gene sequence: CDR1 MNHNY, CDR2 SVGAGI (reference sequence). The CDR3 extends over 13 amino acids. J was trimmed by 7 bases and V by 5 bases; bases with no gene match: 7.